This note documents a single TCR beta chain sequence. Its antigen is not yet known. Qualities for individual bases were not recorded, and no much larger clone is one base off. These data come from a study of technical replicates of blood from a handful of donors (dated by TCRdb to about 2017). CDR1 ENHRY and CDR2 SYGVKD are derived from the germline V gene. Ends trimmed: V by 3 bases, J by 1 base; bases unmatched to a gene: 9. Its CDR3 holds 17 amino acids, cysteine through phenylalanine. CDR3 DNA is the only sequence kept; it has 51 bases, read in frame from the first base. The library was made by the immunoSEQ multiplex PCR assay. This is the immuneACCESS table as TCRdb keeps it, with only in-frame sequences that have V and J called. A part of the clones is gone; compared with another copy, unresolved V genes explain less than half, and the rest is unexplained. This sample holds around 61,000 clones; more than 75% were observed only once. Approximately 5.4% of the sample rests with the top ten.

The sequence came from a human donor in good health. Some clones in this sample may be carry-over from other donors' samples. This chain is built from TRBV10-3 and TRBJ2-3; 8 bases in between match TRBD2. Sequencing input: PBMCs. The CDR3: CAISEGRSGGGTDTQYF. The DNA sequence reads TGTGCCATCAGTGAAGGTCGATCGGGGGGGGGCACAGATACGCAGTATTTT.